This passage covers 25 T cell receptor beta chains from one sample sequenced in a study of human CD8 memory T cell subsets. Making the TCR beta libraries relied on UMI-labeled 5' RACE. TCRdb derives one entry per CDR3 protein from the 5' RACE reads, leaving out DNA. The sample has roughly 17,000 distinct CDR3 sequences. The sample taken for sequencing was CD8+ T cells from PBMCs. All receptors derive from a human donor in good health.

This clonotype counts as medium-sized by frequency. The chain carries TRBV11-2 and TRBJ2-3; TCRdb indicates TRBD1, and absent DNA this call remains unverified. This CDR3 spans 16 amino acids. CDR1 and CDR2 (germline): SGHAT, FQNNGV. CDR3 sequence reads: CASSSRTGAITDTQYF. Based on the CDR3 plus reference TRBV11-2 and TRBJ2-3, the full variable domain is EAGVAQSPRYKIIEKRQSVAFWCNPISGHATLYWYQQILGQGPKLLIQFQNNGVVDDSQLPKDRFSAERLKGVDSTLKIQPAKLEDSAVYLCASSSRTGAITDTQYFGPGTRLTVL.

The chain employs TRBV6-5 and TRBJ1-5; absent DNA, TCRdb's TRBD1 call cannot be checked. CDR1 is MNHEY and CDR2 is SVGAGI in the germline V gene. The CDR3 runs 17 residues. CDR3: CASSPGTASYSNQPQHF.

The chain carries TRBV6-5 and TRBJ2-1; there is no DNA to check the TCRdb D call of TRBD2. This CDR3 has 15 amino acids. Per the germline V gene, CDR1 is MNHEY and CDR2 is SVGAGI. CDR3 region: CASSYRASGNNEQFF.

The chain is built from TRBV3-1 and TRBJ2-3; the TCRdb D gene call, TRBD2, has no DNA to confirm it. The length of the CDR3 is 16 residues. Germline CDR1 is LGHDT and CDR2 is YNNKEL (reference sequence). CDR3 sequence: CASSQVSSGVADTQYF.

V gene TRBV28 combines with J gene TRBJ2-5. The CDR3 totals 13 residues. Germline loops: CDR1 MDHEN, CDR2 SYDVKM. CDR3 residues: CASSLGLQETQYF. Full variable domain (remainder filled in from reference TRBV28 and TRBJ2-5): DVKVTQSSRYLVKRTGEKVFLECVQDMDHENMFWYRQDPGLGLRLIYFSYDVKMKEKGDIPEGYSVSREKKERFSLILESASTNQTSMYLCASSLGLQETQYFGPGTRLLVL.

This chain uses TRBV4-3 with TRBJ2-4; TCRdb's D call of TRBD1 is untestable without DNA. This CDR3 contains 17 residues. Germline V gene data show CDR1 as LGHNA and CDR2 as YSLEER. The CDR3 region is CASSQGRDRIAKNIQYF.

The chain employs TRBV7-6 and TRBJ2-5; TCRdb lists TRBD1, though no DNA is available to test this call. The CDR3 spans 15 residues. Per the germline V gene, CDR1 is SGHVS and CDR2 is FNYEAQ. CDR3 protein: CASSLAGGVEETQYF.

This rearrangement joins TRBV12-3 or TRBV12-4 to TRBJ1-1; TCRdb's D gene call, TRBD1, goes unchecked for lack of DNA. The CDR3 has 16 residues. The CDR3: CASSYPRGGGDTEAFF.

The chain couples TRBV5-6 to TRBJ2-7; no DNA is available, so the TRBD1 call from TCRdb remains unchecked. Germline CDR1 and CDR2: SGHDT and YYEEEE. CDR3 length: 12 residues. The CDR3 here is CASSFGTYEQYF.

The genes are TRBV6-5 and TRBJ2-7. The germline gives CDR1 MNHEY, CDR2 SVGAGI. The CDR3 has 15 residues. The CDR3 protein is CASSDGRGGSHEQYF.

V usage is TRBV28 and J usage is TRBJ2-7; without DNA, the TCRdb call of TRBD1 cannot be checked. CDR3 length: 14 amino acids. The germline V gene encodes CDR1 MDHEN and CDR2 SYDVKM. The CDR3 loop reads CASSFAGRGYEQYF.

According to its frequency, this clonotype is medium-sized (0.01 to 0.1%). This chain uses TRBV29-1 with TRBJ2-3; TCRdb names TRBD2, which stays unverified in the absence of DNA. This CDR3 contains 13 residues. Germline values: CDR1 SQVTM, CDR2 ANQGSEA. CDR3 sequence: CSVEDGEADTQYF.

This rearrangement joins TRBV4-1 to TRBJ2-5; TCRdb proposes TRBD2, but this gene call is untestable without DNA. This CDR3 is built from 15 residues. Per the germline V gene, CDR1 is MGHRA and CDR2 is YSYEKL. CDR3 residues: CASSHPLAGQETQYF.

This clonotype is called medium-sized based on its frequency. The chain recombines TRBV28 with TRBJ2-5; TCRdb outputs TRBD2, but without DNA this stays unchecked. The CDR3 length is 16 residues. Germline V gene data show CDR1 as MDHEN and CDR2 as SYDVKM. The CDR3 sequence is CASSPLAGGSEETQYF.

The chain has TRBV7-9 and TRBJ2-1; TCRdb reports TRBD1, a call that lacks DNA to check it against. CDR3 size: 16 residues. Per germline, CDR1 SEHNR and CDR2 FQNEAQ (reference sequence). This CDR3 is CASSLIPGQGDNEQFF.

The gene calls are TRBV3-1 and TRBJ2-1; lacking DNA, the TRBD2 call made by TCRdb goes unchecked. Per the germline V gene, CDR1 is LGHDT and CDR2 is YNNKEL (reference sequence). The CDR3 contains 13 residues. The CDR3 sequence is CASSPREYNEQFF.

V and J are TRBV6-5 and TRBJ2-7. The CDR3 spans 14 residues. Germline lookup yields CDR1 MNHEY and CDR2 SVGAGI. This CDR3 is CASSSGREIPEQYF.

V gene TRBV7-9 combines with J gene TRBJ1-5; TCRdb picks TRBD1, but there is no DNA to check that call. Germline CDR1 and CDR2: SEHNR and FQNEAQ (reference sequence). CDR3 length equals 16 residues. The CDR3 is CASSLYLGTEYQPQHF.

The V and J genes are TRBV5-5 and TRBJ2-3; checking the TCRdb D call of TRBD1 is not possible without DNA. There are 15 residues in the CDR3. The germline CDR1 and CDR2 sequences are SGHKS and YYEKEE (reference sequence). The CDR3 sequence: CASSLAGQSTDTQYF.

In terms of frequency, this clonotype is medium-sized. The chain is built from TRBV5-1 and TRBJ1-2; TCRdb picks TRBD1, but there is no DNA to check that call. CDR1 is SGHRS and CDR2 is YFSETQ in the germline V gene. The CDR3 loop spans 14 amino acids. CDR3 in amino acids: CASSSGQGHYGYTF.

This rearrangement joins TRBV12-3 or TRBV12-4 to TRBJ2-7; the TRBD2 assignment by TCRdb is unverifiable without DNA. The CDR3 is 15 amino acids. The CDR3: CASSTIAGGLYEQYF.

The chain couples TRBV13 to TRBJ2-2. This CDR3 is 15 amino acids long. Germline CDR1 is PRHDT and CDR2 is FYEKMQ (reference sequence). CDR3 protein: CASSGSATNTGELFF.

This rearrangement joins TRBV10-3 to TRBJ1-6. CDR1 is ENHRY and CDR2 is SYGVKD in the germline V gene. The CDR3 has 16 amino acids. CDR3 protein: CAISDVGSSYNSPLHF.

This chain links TRBV5-1 with TRBJ2-3; TCRdb's D call of TRBD2 is untestable without DNA. The CDR3 spans 19 residues. The germline gives CDR1 SGHRS, CDR2 YFSETQ. The CDR3 loop is CASSQLSSGADFSTDTQYF.

Here the CDR3 reads CSARGPGQQYNEQFF. The chain carries TRBV20-1 and TRBJ2-1; TCRdb names TRBD1, which stays unverified in the absence of DNA. The CDR3 runs 15 residues. In germline, CDR1 is DFQATT, CDR2 SNEGSKA (reference sequence).